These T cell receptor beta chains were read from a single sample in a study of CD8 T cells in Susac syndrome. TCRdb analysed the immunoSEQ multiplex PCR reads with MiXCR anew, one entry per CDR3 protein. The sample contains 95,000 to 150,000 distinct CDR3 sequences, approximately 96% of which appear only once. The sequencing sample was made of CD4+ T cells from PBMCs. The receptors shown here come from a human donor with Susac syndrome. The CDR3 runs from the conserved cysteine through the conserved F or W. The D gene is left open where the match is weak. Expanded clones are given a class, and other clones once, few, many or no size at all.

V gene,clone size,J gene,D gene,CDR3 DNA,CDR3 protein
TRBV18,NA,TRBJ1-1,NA,TGTGCCAGCTCACATTCCCCCCGTGACACTGAAGCTTTCTTT,CASSHSPRDTEAFF
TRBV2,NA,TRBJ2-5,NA,TGTGCCAGCGCCCTCGGAGAGACCCAGTACTTC,CASALGETQYF
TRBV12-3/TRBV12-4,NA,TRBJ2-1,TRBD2,TGTGCCAGCAGTAAACTAGCGGGGTCCTACAATGAGCAGTTCTTC,CASSKLAGSYNEQFF
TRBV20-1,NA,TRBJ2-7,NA,TGCAGTGCTTCTTCCGGGACCACTATCGAGCAGTACTTC,CSASSGTTIEQYF
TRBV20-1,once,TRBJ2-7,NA,TGCAGTGCCGTACGGCGGGACGGGGTCTGGGAGCAGTACTTC,CSAVRRDGVWEQYF
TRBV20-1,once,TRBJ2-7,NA,TGCAGTGCTAGCGGGCACTACGAGCAGTACTTC,CSASGHYEQYF
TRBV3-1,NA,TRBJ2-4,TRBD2,TGTGCCAGCAGCCAGAGTGGCGGGAGGGCGAACATTCAGTACTTC,CASSQSGGRANIQYF
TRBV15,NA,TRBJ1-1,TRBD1,TGTGCCACCAGCAGAGCCGGACAGGGTAGGACTGAAGCTTTCTTT,CATSRAGQGRTEAFF
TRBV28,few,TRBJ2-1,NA,TGTGCCAGCAGTTTAGGTCCTTACAATGAGCAGTTCTTC,CASSLGPYNEQFF
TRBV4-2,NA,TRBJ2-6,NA,TGTGCCAGCAGCCAACTTAGCTCTGGGGCCAACGTCCTGACTTTC,CASSQLSSGANVLTF